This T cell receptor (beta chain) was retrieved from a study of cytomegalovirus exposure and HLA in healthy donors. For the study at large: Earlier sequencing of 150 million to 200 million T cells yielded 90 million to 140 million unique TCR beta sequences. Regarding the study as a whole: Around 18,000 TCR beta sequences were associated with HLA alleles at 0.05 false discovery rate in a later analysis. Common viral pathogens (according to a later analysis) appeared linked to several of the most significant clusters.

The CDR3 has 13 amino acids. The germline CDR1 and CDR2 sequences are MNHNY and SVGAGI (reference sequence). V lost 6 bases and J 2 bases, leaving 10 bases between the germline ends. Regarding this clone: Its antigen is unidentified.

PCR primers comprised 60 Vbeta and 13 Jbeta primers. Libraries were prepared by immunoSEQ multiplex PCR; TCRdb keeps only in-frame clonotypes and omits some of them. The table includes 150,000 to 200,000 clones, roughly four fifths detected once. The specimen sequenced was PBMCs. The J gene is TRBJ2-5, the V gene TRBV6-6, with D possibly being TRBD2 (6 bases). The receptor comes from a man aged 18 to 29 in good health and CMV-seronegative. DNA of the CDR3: TGTGCCAGCAGCCCGACTAGACAAGAGACCCAGTACTTC. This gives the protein CASSPTRQETQYF.